The source of this TCR beta chain is a study of regulatory T cells in long-lasting Graves disease. Study-level background: Over 5 years on antithyroid drugs plus positive TSH receptor antibodies marked Graves' disease as persistent.

The germline V and J ends were trimmed by 0 bases and 4 bases, with 8 bases remaining between them. CDR3 size: 15 residues. Germline CDR1 reads KGHDR; CDR2 reads SFDVKD. Ten or more counts support this clonotype. Its antigen is not known. Study-wide results and limits: Persistent disease exhibited a predilection for TRBV28, TRBJ1-2 and TRBJ2-5.

Libraries of TCR beta came from iRepertoire HTBI primers plus Arm-PCR of CDR3 regions. TCRdb called the multiplex PCR reads again in MiXCR, with one record for every CDR3 protein. The repertoire consists of over 450,000 distinct CDR3 sequences, with about a fifth occurring once and the leading ten covering 6.5% to 9%. Time point of the sample: persistent/refractory GD, antithyroid drugs over 5 years with positive TRAb. Making the TCR library involved RNA that had been extracted from PBMCs. A peripheral blood sample, 8.5 to 9 milliliters in volume, was drawn into EDTA tubes. The sample in question was peripheral blood mononuclear cells (PBMCs), obtained when the disease was refractory, from a patient treated with antithyroid drugs. The chain carries TRBV24-1 and TRBJ2-2; D gene ambiguous. This clonotype was obtained from a female donor with Graves disease. DNA of the CDR3: TGTGCCACCAGTGATTTGGTGGTCGGCACCGGGGAGCTGTTTTTT. It encodes CATSDLVVGTGELFF.